One T cell receptor (beta chain) is described in this entry. These data are taken from a study of blood T cell repertoires in COVID-19. Per the study methods: Nucleated cell counts were estimated from reference gene primer amplification. The repertoire was sequenced with immunoSEQ multiplex PCR; TCRdb's copy has only in-frame clones and lacks some. V and J calls and clone size are as listed in that table; D and trimming were resolved from the DNA. The data contain roughly 230,000 clones, roughly 84% of them singletons. CDR1 and CDR2 from the germline V gene are SGHTA and FQGNSA. The length of the CDR3 is 15 residues. V trimming: 2 bases; J trimming: 4 bases; junction bases outside the gene matches: 4. Participant-reported clinical history was the basis for cohort assignment. Each exposed participant met a COVID-19 case in the 2 weeks preceding study entry.

The sequence derives from a woman between 45 and 60 years old who had been exposed to COVID-19. The chain carries TRBV7-2 and TRBJ2-1; 8 bases map to TRBD2. Sample: PBMCs or T cells enriched from blood (not recorded which). In nucleotides, the CDR3 is TGTGCCAGCAGCTTACTGCGGGGGGCTTACAATGAGCAGTTCTTC. This encodes CASSLLRGAYNEQFF.